This passage covers 28 T cell receptor beta chains from one sample sequenced in a study of OX40 agonist ivuxolimab in advanced cancers. The data were produced by immunoSEQ multiplex PCR, yet TCRdb's version contains in-frame clones alone and is incomplete. The profile shows around 84,000 clones, less than 95% of them singletons. The source material was CD4+ or CD8+ T cells sorted from blood, sampled in a trial of the OX40 agonist ivuxolimab. Source of these receptors: an adult with an advanced solid tumor such as melanoma, head and neck, liver or kidney cancer.

This rearrangement joins TRBV5-6 to TRBJ2-7; D possibly corresponds to TRBD2 (5 bases). The CDR3 is 13 residues long. The V end was cut by 2 bases, the J end by 0 bases, with 6 bases between. Germline V gene sequence: CDR1 SGHDT, CDR2 YYEEEE. The CDR3 reads CASSFGDSYEQYF. The CDR3, as DNA: TGTGCCAGCAGCTTCGGGGACTCCTACGAGCAGTACTTC. The full variable domain, in which reference TRBV5-6 and TRBJ2-7 provide the parts outside the CDR3, is DAGVTQSPTHLIKTRGQQVTLRCSPKSGHDTVSWYQQALGQGPQFIFQYYEEEERQRGNFPDRFSGHQFPNYSSELNVNALLLGDSALYLCASSFGDSYEQYFGPGTRLTVT.

J is TRBJ2-6 and V is TRBV7-9; D not certain. CDR1 and CDR2 from the germline V gene are SEHNR and FQNEAQ (reference sequence). The germline V and J ends were trimmed by 5 bases and 0 bases, with 11 bases remaining between them. The CDR3 totals 16 residues. The CDR3 coding sequence is TGTGCCAGCAGCCCACCTTCCGGCTCTGGGGCCAACGTCCTGACTTTC. As protein: CASSPPSGSGANVLTF. Together with reference TRBV7-9 and TRBJ2-6, the CDR3 gives the full variable domain: DTGVSQNPRHKITKRGQNVTFRCDPISEHNRLYWYRQTLGQGPEFLTYFQNEAQLEKSRLLSDRFSAERPKGSFSTLEIQRTEQGDSAMYLCASSPPSGSGANVLTFGAGSRLTVL.

CDR3 in DNA: TGTGCCAGCGGGTCCCTGTCGACTTCTGATGGCTACACCTTC. Its protein product is CASGSLSTSDGYTF. The chain uses TRBV6-1 and TRBJ1-2; D is uncertain. Per germline, CDR1 MNHNS and CDR2 SASEGT. Trimming removed 8 bases from V and 6 bases from J, with 19 bases in between. This CDR3 has 14 residues.

CDR3 sequence reads: CASSSAGGETQYF. The CDR3 coding sequence is TGTGCCAGCAGCTCCGCAGGGGGAGAGACCCAGTACTTC. This chain links TRBV7-9 with TRBJ2-5, with 7 bases identical to TRBD1. This CDR3 is built from 13 residues. Germline V gives CDR1 SEHNR, CDR2 FQNEAQ (reference sequence). Germline trimming cut 4 bases from V and 4 bases from J; bases unmatched to any gene: 3.

The chain is built from TRBV6-4 and TRBJ1-2, with 8 bases identical to TRBD1. V gave up 2 bases and J gave up 4 bases; unmatched junction bases: 3. Per the germline V gene, CDR1 is MRHNA and CDR2 is SNTAGT. CDR3 length: 14 amino acids. CDR3 residues: CASSDGTGGYGYTF. Written as DNA, the CDR3 is TGTGCCAGCAGTGACGGGACAGGCGGCTATGGCTACACCTTC.

A single count supports this clone. The J gene is TRBJ2-3, the V gene TRBV30, with 10 bases fitting TRBD1. CDR1 is GTSNPN, CDR2 SVGIG, per germline (reference sequence). Trimming removed 4 bases from V and 0 bases from J; junction bases left unmatched: 4. The CDR3 contains 15 residues. DNA for the CDR3: TGTGCCTGGACGGGGACAGGGGCTAGCACAGATACGCAGTATTTT. Protein sequence: CAWTGTGASTDTQYF.

The chain recombines TRBV4-1 with TRBJ2-7, with 11 bases identical to TRBD2. From germline, CDR1 is MGHRA and CDR2 YSYEKL. CDR3 length: 16 amino acids. With 5 bases clipped from V and 0 bases from J, the junction kept 6 bases outside the gene matches. CDR3 in amino acids: CASSVAGGISSYEQYF. Written as DNA, the CDR3 is TGCGCCAGCAGCGTAGCGGGGGGGATTAGCTCCTACGAGCAGTACTTC.

Only a few counts were recorded for this clone. The chain recombines TRBV11-1 with TRBJ2-7; tentatively, D is TRBD1 (6 bases). Trimming stripped 1 base from V and 5 bases from J, with 12 bases between. The V gene's germline CDR1 is SGHAT and CDR2 FQDESV (reference sequence). The CDR3 has 14 residues. In DNA form, the CDR3 reads TGTGCCAGCAGCTTAGGGCTCAGGGGCGACGAGCAGTACTTC. Protein: CASSLGLRGDEQYF.

On this clone: Other nucleotide sequences from this sample produce the same CDR3. J is TRBJ2-7 and V is TRBV5-6; D gene unclear. This CDR3 is 13 amino acids long. Germline V CDR1 and CDR2: SGHDT, YYEEEE. V dropped 0 bases and J dropped 0 bases, with 4 bases sitting between them. The CDR3 region is CASSLGASYEQYF. The CDR3 region has the DNA TGTGCCAGCAGCTTGGGGGCCTCCTACGAGCAGTACTTC. The full variable domain, completed using reference TRBV5-6 and TRBJ2-7, is DAGVTQSPTHLIKTRGQQVTLRCSPKSGHDTVSWYQQALGQGPQFIFQYYEEEERQRGNFPDRFSGHQFPNYSSELNVNALLLGDSALYLCASSLGASYEQYFGPGTRLTVT.

The chain is built from TRBV9 and TRBJ2-5, with D perhaps TRBD1 (5 bases). Looked up from germline, CDR1 is SGDLS and CDR2 is YYNGEE. V was shortened by 0 bases and J by 4 bases, with 10 bases between the two germline ends. The CDR3 extends over 14 amino acids. The CDR3 DNA is TGTGCCAGCAGCGTAGTTCCAGGGCTAGAGACCCAGTACTTC. Encoded protein: CASSVVPGLETQYF.

The chain couples TRBV2 to TRBJ2-7; a weak D match, TRBD2 (5 bases). The V gene's germline CDR1 is SNHLY and CDR2 FYNNEI. This CDR3 comprises 12 residues. V lost 10 bases and J lost 1, with 11 bases in between. The CDR3 spells CATTRESYEQYF. In nucleotides, the CDR3 is TGTGCCACCACTAGGGAGTCCTACGAGCAGTACTTC.

The count of this clone is one. This sequence joins TRBV5-1 and TRBJ2-7, with D maybe TRBD2 (5 bases). The CDR3 is 14 amino acids. CDR1 is SGHRS and CDR2 is YFSETQ in the germline V gene. Trimming left V 4 bases short and J 3 bases short, with 14 bases between. The CDR3 sequence: CASSPEGSFYEQYF. CDR3 DNA sequence: TGCGCCAGCAGCCCCGAGGGCAGCTTCTACGAGCAGTACTTC. Based on the CDR3 plus reference TRBV5-1 and TRBJ2-7, the full variable domain is KAGVTQTPRYLIKTRGQQVTLSCSPISGHRSVSWYQQTPGQGLQFLFEYFSETQRNKGNFPGRFSGRQFSNSRSEMNVSTLELGDSALYLCASSPEGSFYEQYFGPGTRLTVT.

This clone was detected only once. This sequence joins TRBV9 and TRBJ2-1; no definite D call. Trimming stripped 6 bases from V and 3 bases from J, with 16 bases between. The CDR3 sequence is 15 residues long. Germline V gene data show CDR1 as SGDLS and CDR2 as YYNGEE. The CDR3 region is CASTLGDGIYNEQFF. DNA for the CDR3: TGTGCCAGCACCCTTGGGGATGGGATCTACAATGAGCAGTTCTTC.

The chain employs TRBV11-2 and TRBJ2-5; 14 bases are a match to TRBD2. The CDR3 length is 15 residues. The V gene's germline CDR1 is SGHAT and CDR2 FQNNGV. V shed 5 bases, J shed 4 bases, and the junction held 3 bases outside the gene matches. CDR3 loop: CASSLGLAGGETQYF. CDR3 DNA: TGTGCCAGCAGCCTCGGACTAGCGGGGGGAGAGACCCAGTACTTC.

The chain uses TRBV7-6 and TRBJ2-7; the match to TRBD1 covers 8 bases. The germline CDR1 and CDR2 sequences are SGHVS and FNYEAQ. V was pared by 2 bases and J by 0 bases, with 3 bases of the junction left unmatched. The CDR3 has 15 amino acids. The CDR3 loop is CASSLLDRDSYEQYF. The CDR3 nucleotides read TGTGCCAGCAGCTTATTGGACAGGGACTCCTACGAGCAGTACTTC.

This rearrangement joins TRBV27 to TRBJ2-2; perhaps TRBD1 as D (7 bases). V dropped 2 bases and J dropped 5 bases, with 18 bases sitting between them. The V gene's germline CDR1 is MNHEY and CDR2 SMNVEV (reference sequence). The CDR3 consists of 17 residues. CDR3 nucleotide sequence: TGTGCCAGCAGTTTAATCGGAGGGGGCGCCTTGACCGGGGAGCTGTTTTTT. This gives the protein CASSLIGGGALTGELFF.

The J gene is TRBJ2-4, the V gene TRBV4-3, with TRBD2 matching over 11 bases. The CDR3 runs to 17 residues. V shed 0 bases and J 1 base; nucleotides not matched to a gene: 2. Germline V CDR1 and CDR2: LGHNA, YSLEER. The CDR3 loop reads CASSQDSGGVAKNIQYF. CDR3 sequence (DNA): TGCGCCAGCAGCCAAGATAGCGGGGGGGTGGCCAAAAACATTCAGTACTTC.

CDR3 in DNA: TGTGCCAGCAGCTTTATAGCCTACGAGCAGTACTTC. Protein product: CASSFIAYEQYF. The chain links TRBV11-2 to TRBJ2-7, with D unresolved. Trimming shortened V by 3 bases and J by 2 bases, and 5 bases separated the two germline ends. The CDR3 runs to 12 residues. Germline CDR1 is SGHAT and CDR2 is FQNNGV.

The rearrangement links TRBV9 to TRBJ1-2; 9 bases map to TRBD1. The CDR3 totals 12 residues. Per germline, CDR1 SGDLS and CDR2 YYNGEE. The trim removed 6 bases at V and 7 bases at J, leaving 4 bases unmatched. The CDR3, as DNA: TGTGCCAGCATGGGACAGGGCTTTGGCTACACCTTC. Protein sequence: CASMGQGFGYTF.

The CDR3 DNA is TGTGCCAGCAGCGCAGGAGGACAGGGTAAAGATCAGCCCCAGCATTTT. It translates to CASSAGGQGKDQPQHF. This chain connects TRBV9 to TRBJ1-5, with 8 positions matching TRBD1. V was pared by 3 bases and J by 5 bases, with 10 bases of the junction left unmatched. Germline-derived CDR1 and CDR2 are SGDLS and YYNGEE. The CDR3 covers 16 residues.

A word on this clone: One end of the junction is discordant with germline, which a read error may explain. The rearrangement uses TRBV6-5 and TRBJ2-7, with D uncertain. CDR3 length: 13 amino acids. Germline assignment: CDR1 MNHEY and CDR2 SVGAGI. The CDR3 reads CASLVQNSYEQYF. In DNA, the CDR3 is TGTGCCAGCCTGGTTCAAAACTCCTACGAGCAGTATTTC.

This clone is a singleton in its sample. Other DNA sequences within the sample encode an identical CDR3. This sequence joins TRBV5-6 and TRBJ2-7; TRBD2 is a possible D gene (5 bases). With 5 bases removed from V and 4 bases from J, the gap between germline ends came to 10 bases. Germline V gene lookup returns CDR1 SGHDT and CDR2 YYEEEE. CDR3 length equals 12 residues. This chain's CDR3 is CASSSRGYEQYF. CDR3 nucleotide sequence: TGTGCCAGCAGTTCCCGCGGGTACGAGCAGTACTTC.

V is TRBV5-1 and J is TRBJ1-1; 8 bases align to TRBD1. After removal of 6 bases from V and 3 bases from J, the junction contained 7 bases not matched to a gene. The CDR3 runs to 14 residues. The germline V gene has CDR1 SGHRS and CDR2 YFSETQ. CDR3 sequence: CASTQTGAHTEAFF. The CDR3 bases are TGCGCCAGCACCCAGACAGGGGCCCACACTGAAGCTTTCTTT. The variable domain in full, completed from reference TRBV5-1 and TRBJ1-1, reads KAGVTQTPRYLIKTRGQQVTLSCSPISGHRSVSWYQQTPGQGLQFLFEYFSETQRNKGNFPGRFSGRQFSNSRSEMNVSTLELGDSALYLCASTQTGAHTEAFFGQGTRLTVV.

The chain has TRBV6-5 and TRBJ1-6; weak D call: TRBD1 (5 bases). Trimming stripped 2 bases from V and 7 bases from J, with 12 bases between. The germline CDR1 and CDR2 sequences are MNHEY and SVGAGI. The CDR3 sequence is 15 residues long. The CDR3, as DNA: TGTGCCAGCAGTTACGGGCCTACAGGAAATTCACCCCTCCACTTT. Translation gives CASSYGPTGNSPLHF.

This chain connects TRBV4-1 to TRBJ2-7; D call uncertain. V was clipped by 3 bases and J by 0 bases, with 6 bases between them. CDR1 MGHRA and CDR2 YSYEKL come from the germline V gene. The CDR3 length is 13 residues. CDR3 nucleotides: TGCGCCAGCAGCCATGGAGTCTCCTACGAGCAGTACTTC. As protein: CASSHGVSYEQYF.

This chain joins TRBV5-1 and TRBJ2-1, with D unclear. CDR1 is SGHRS and CDR2 is YFSETQ in the germline V gene. The V gene lost 1 base and the J gene lost 4 bases, with 6 bases spanning the gap. This CDR3 comprises 13 residues. CDR3 nucleotides: TGCGCCAGCAGCTTGTCGTCTTACAATGAGCAGTTCTTC. It encodes CASSLSSYNEQFF.

The chain couples TRBV2 to TRBJ1-1; no firm D call. The germline gives CDR1 SNHLY, CDR2 FYNNEI. This CDR3 spans 14 amino acids. Trimming removed 7 bases at V and 0 bases at J, with 12 bases between. The CDR3 region is CASNPAVVNTEAFF. CDR3 sequence (DNA): TGTGCCAGCAACCCCGCGGTCGTGAACACTGAAGCTTTCTTT.

V is TRBV14 and J is TRBJ2-1; 9 nucleotides align to TRBD1. After removal of 3 bases from V and 2 bases from J, the junction contained 2 bases not matched to a gene. The CDR3 has 15 residues. Looked up from germline, CDR1 is SGHDN and CDR2 is FVKESK. The CDR3 coding sequence is TGTGCCAGCAGCCACACAGGGGGCGCCTACAATGAGCAGTTCTTC. Its protein is CASSHTGGAYNEQFF.